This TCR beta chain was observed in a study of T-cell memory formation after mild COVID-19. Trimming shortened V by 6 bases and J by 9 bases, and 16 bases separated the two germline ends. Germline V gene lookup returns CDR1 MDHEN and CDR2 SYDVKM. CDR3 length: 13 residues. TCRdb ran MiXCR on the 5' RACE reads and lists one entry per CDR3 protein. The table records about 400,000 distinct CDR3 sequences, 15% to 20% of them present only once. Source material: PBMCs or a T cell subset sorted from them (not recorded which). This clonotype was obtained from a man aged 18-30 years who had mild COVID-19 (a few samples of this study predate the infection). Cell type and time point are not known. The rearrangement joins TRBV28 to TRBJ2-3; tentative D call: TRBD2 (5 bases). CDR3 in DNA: TGTGCCAGCAGCCCTACCCGACTACCCACGCAGTATTTT. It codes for CASSPTRLPTQYF.